Sequencing of this TCR beta chain was carried out in a study of cytomegalovirus exposure and HLA in healthy donors. The PCR contained 60 Vbeta and 13 Jbeta primers. Authors' analysis steps: In a later analysis, the count reached some 83 million unique TCR beta chains, with roughly 9.9 million shared. Sequencing was performed with immunoSEQ multiplex PCR; in TCRdb, only in-frame clones are kept and a portion is missing. V and J calls and clone size come straight from that table; D and trimming were deduced from the DNA. This sample has 150,000 to 170,000 clones; under 80% occur once, and the top ten carry approximately 2.3%. Trimming shortened V by 1 base and J by 4 bases, and 16 bases separated the two germline ends. In germline, CDR1 is MNHEY, CDR2 SMNVEV (reference sequence). The CDR3 runs 16 residues. Study findings and constraints: Follow-up analysis found HLA locus-dependent TCR association rates, highest for DRB1 and lowest for HLA-C. Testing in vitro showed a few CMV-associated chains specific for CMV antigens. After further analysis at a later stage, 16,951 TCR beta sequences were associated with HLA alleles at 0.05 false discovery rate.

To note about this clone: Its antigen is not known.

The chain couples TRBV27 to TRBJ1-1; D not certain. The TCR sequence derives from a young man in good health and CMV-seronegative. The sequenced sample was PBMCs. The CDR3 bases are TGTGCCAGCAGTTTATACAGAGGGATAGGGAGCACTGAAGCTTTCTTT. Amino acids: CASSLYRGIGSTEAFF.